This TCR beta chain is from a study of graft-versus-host responses after intestinal transplantation. Study as a whole: All recipients got anti-thymocyte globulin induction, then tacrolimus and steroids for about 3 years.

TCRdb's copy holds only in-frame clones and misses some; the assay was immunoSEQ multiplex PCR. Here the sample spans tens of thousands of clones, 83% being singletons. This CDR3 is 12 amino acids long. Between the trimmed V and J ends, which lost 5 bases and 3 bases, there was a span of 8 bases. The germline gives CDR1 MNHNS, CDR2 SASEGT. As for this clone: What it binds is unknown.

Findings and limits, study-wide: GvH clones were identified in recipient marrow, with some first appearing in ileum or blood. Early post-transplant HvG declines tracked with peak circulating GvH clone levels.

This TCR was recovered from a human patient who received an intestinal transplant, so some T cells may come from the graft donor. The sequencing here drew on PBMCs, taken 1070 days after transplant. J is TRBJ2-7 and V is TRBV6-1; D perhaps matches TRBD2 (6 bases). CDR3 protein: CASSPGGYEQYF. In nucleotides, the CDR3 is TGTGCCAGCAGTCCCGGGGGCTACGAGCAGTACTTC.